This entry lists 32 T cell receptor beta chains sequenced from one sample in a study of cytomegalovirus exposure and HLA in healthy donors. Vbeta (60) and Jbeta (13) primers were used in the PCR. This table comes from immunoSEQ multiplex PCR, and its TCRdb copy is limited to in-frame clones, with some not included. Here the sample spans 90,000 to 150,000 clones, roughly 80% being singletons. The sequencing input was PBMCs. The receptors were sampled from a man over 45 in good health and CMV-seropositive.

This clone appeared a single time. The chain uses TRBV5-5 and TRBJ1-4, with 10 bases fitting TRBD1. In germline, CDR1 is SGHKS, CDR2 YYEKEE (reference sequence). CDR3 length: 18 residues. The V segment lost 2 bases and the J segment 2 bases; nucleotides outside the gene matches: 9. CDR3 sequence: CASSFSFGQGGTNEKLFF. CDR3 coding DNA: TGTGCCAGCAGCTTCTCATTCGGACAGGGGGGGACTAATGAAAAACTGTTTTTT.

The genes are TRBV18 and TRBJ1-5; 8 nucleotides agree with TRBD1. The CDR3 extends over 17 amino acids. J was trimmed by 0 bases and V by 2 bases; bases with no gene match: 6. Germline CDR1 reads KGHSH; CDR2 reads LQKENI. CDR3: CASSPTGGKNSNQPQHF. CDR3 nucleotide sequence: TGTGCCAGCTCACCAACAGGGGGTAAGAATAGCAATCAGCCCCAGCATTTT.

Notes on this clone: A read error may produce the germline difference seen at one junction end. The chain links TRBV11-3 to TRBJ2-3, with TRBD2 identical over 13 bases. The germline V gene encodes CDR1 SGHNT and CDR2 YENEEA. The length of the CDR3 is 15 residues. The CDR3 here is CASSRGTSGEHGIHF. The CDR3 nucleotides read TGTGCCAGCAGCCGGGGGACTAGCGGGGAGCACGGGATCCATTTT.

This clone was counted only a few times. V and J are TRBV2 and TRBJ1-1, with D perhaps TRBD1 (6 bases). The CDR3 totals 12 residues. Trimming stripped 7 bases from V and 4 bases from J, with 10 bases between. Per the germline V gene, CDR1 is SNHLY and CDR2 is FYNNEI. The CDR3 nucleotides are TGTGCCAGCAAAGGGACACCCACTGAAGCTTTCTTT. Encoded protein: CASKGTPTEAFF.

The genes are TRBV29-1 and TRBJ1-1; D is undetermined. The V gene lost 3 bases and the J gene lost 10 bases, with 15 bases spanning the gap. The CDR3 spans 12 residues. Germline CDR1 SQVTM, CDR2 ANQGSEA. The CDR3 region has the DNA TGCAGCGTTGAGTGGGAGGGCCGCGGAGCTTTCTTT. It yields the protein CSVEWEGRGAFF.

The chain is built from TRBV5-1 and TRBJ1-1; 8 bases are a match to TRBD1. The CDR3 totals 14 residues. Per the germline V gene, CDR1 is SGHRS and CDR2 is YFSETQ. V gave up 4 bases and J gave up 10 bases; unmatched junction bases: 12. The CDR3 DNA is TGCGCCAGCAGCCCTGTCGGACAGGGAGTTGCAGCTTTCTTT. Its translation: CASSPVGQGVAAFF. Full variable domain (rest looked up from reference TRBV5-1 and TRBJ1-1): KAGVTQTPRYLIKTRGQQVTLSCSPISGHRSVSWYQQTPGQGLQFLFEYFSETQRNKGNFPGRFSGRQFSNSRSEMNVSTLELGDSALYLCASSPVGQGVAAFFGQGTRLTVV.

This clone occurred a few times. The gene calls are TRBV6-1 and TRBJ1-5; TRBD1 is a possible D gene (5 bases). V was clipped by 4 bases and J by 5 bases, with 15 bases between them. The CDR3 totals 15 residues. Germline-derived CDR1 and CDR2 are MNHNS and SASEGT. CDR3 loop: CASSVEVGGDQPQHF. The CDR3 DNA sequence: TGTGCCAGCAGTGTGGAGGTAGGAGGGGATCAGCCCCAGCATTTT.

The sample holds one count of this clone. The V call is TRBV2, the J call TRBJ1-1; D may be TRBD1 (5 bases). Germline values: CDR1 SNHLY, CDR2 FYNNEI. The germline V and J ends were trimmed by 6 bases and 0 bases, with 11 bases remaining between them. The CDR3 totals 14 residues. CDR3 residues: CASRGPLVNTEAFF. DNA of the CDR3: TGTGCCAGCAGGGGGCCATTGGTGAACACTGAAGCTTTCTTT.

Of note for this clone: Mismatch with germline at one junction end may stem from a read error. The rearrangement joins TRBV7-9 to TRBJ2-3; 7 positions agree with TRBD2. From germline, CDR1 is SEHNR and CDR2 FQNEAQ (reference sequence). The CDR3 length is 15 residues. CDR3 in amino acids: CSSSLVSGGTDTQYF. Written as DNA, the CDR3 is TGTTCCAGCAGCTTAGTAAGCGGGGGCACAGATACGCAGTATTTT.

In its sample, this clone was seen a few times. The gene calls are TRBV6-5 and TRBJ2-7; 7 bases are a match to TRBD1. The CDR3 contains 14 residues. V shed 2 bases and J 0 bases; nucleotides not matched to a gene: 1. Germline V gives CDR1 MNHEY, CDR2 SVGAGI. This CDR3 reads CASSYGDSSYEQYF. The CDR3 nucleotides are TGTGCCAGCAGTTACGGGGACAGCTCCTACGAGCAGTACTTC.

The chain has TRBV9 and TRBJ2-1; 14 bases map to TRBD2. There are 15 residues in the CDR3. Germline values: CDR1 SGDLS, CDR2 YYNGEE. The V gene end was trimmed by 3 bases and the J gene end by 6 bases; junction bases not matched to a gene: 2. CDR3 protein: CASSAGTSGSNEQFF. The DNA for the CDR3 is TGTGCCAGCAGCGCTGGGACTAGCGGGAGCAATGAGCAGTTCTTC.

This chain uses TRBV6-5 with TRBJ2-7; D is undetermined. The V end lost 0 bases, the J end lost 8 bases, and 5 bases lay between the germline ends. The CDR3 has 11 amino acids. Germline loops: CDR1 MNHEY, CDR2 SVGAGI. This CDR3 reads CASSYSSQQYF. CDR3 sequence (DNA): TGTGCCAGCAGTTACTCGAGTCAGCAGTACTTC.

This clone came up a few times. This chain connects TRBV7-6 to TRBJ2-5; 11 bases align to TRBD2. The length of the CDR3 is 15 residues. Germline V gene data show CDR1 as SGHVS and CDR2 as FNYEAQ. Trimming cost V 4 bases and J 5 bases; bases outside gene matches: 6. CDR3 protein: CASSSASGGTETQYF. The CDR3 coding sequence is TGTGCCAGCAGCTCAGCTAGCGGGGGGACGGAGACCCAGTACTTC.

The genes are TRBV30 and TRBJ1-6; the match to TRBD1 covers 8 bases. The CDR3 has 13 amino acids. Per germline, CDR1 GTSNPN and CDR2 SVGIG (reference sequence). J was trimmed by 13 bases and V by 0 bases; bases with no gene match: 5. DNA for the CDR3: TGTGCCTGGAGTGTGGTGGACAGGGATCCCCTCCACTTT. Translating it yields CAWSVVDRDPLHF.

The V gene is TRBV21-1, the J gene TRBJ1-1. TRBV21-1 corresponds to a pseudogene. This CDR3 comprises 16 residues. The CDR3 loop reads CASSKAGPGENTEAFF. CDR3 DNA: TGTGCCAGCAGCAAAGCCGGACCGGGGGAGAACACTGAAGCTTTCTTT.

This rearrangement joins TRBV5-1 to TRBJ1-1, with D tentatively TRBD1 (6 bases). This CDR3 has 15 residues. Trimming removed 4 bases from V and 1 base from J, with 14 bases in between. Germline V lookup: CDR1 SGHRS, CDR2 YFSETQ. CDR3 sequence: CASSPWAGANTEAFF. CDR3 coding DNA: TGCGCCAGCAGCCCTTGGGCAGGGGCGAACACTGAAGCTTTCTTT.

The chain links TRBV7-6 to TRBJ2-3; the D is unclear. The CDR3 sequence is 14 residues long. V lost 1 base, J lost 4 bases, and 9 bases lay in between. Germline V gene sequence: CDR1 SGHVS, CDR2 FNYEAQ. CDR3 residues: CASSLVEWSDTQYF. In DNA form, the CDR3 reads TGTGCCAGCAGCTTAGTCGAGTGGTCAGATACGCAGTATTTT.

This clone was counted a single time. The chain links TRBV18 to TRBJ1-4, with D hard to call. Between the trimmed V and J ends, which lost 2 bases and 5 bases, there was a span of 9 bases. The germline gives CDR1 KGHSH, CDR2 LQKENI. The CDR3 runs 14 residues. CDR3 in DNA: TGTGCCAGCTCACCAGGGCGGGGAAATGAAAAACTGTTTTTT. Translation gives CASSPGRGNEKLFF.

This rearrangement joins TRBV2 to TRBJ1-5; 10 bases fit TRBD1. CDR3 length equals 16 residues. The V segment lost 6 bases and the J segment 2 bases; nucleotides outside the gene matches: 7. Germline CDR1 SNHLY, CDR2 FYNNEI. The CDR3 sequence is CASRGGTGVGNQPQHF. CDR3 coding DNA: TGTGCCAGCAGGGGAGGGACAGGGGTAGGCAATCAGCCCCAGCATTTT.

This clone has only a few counts. The J gene is TRBJ2-7, the V gene TRBV2, with D possibly being TRBD2 (5 bases). The CDR3 length is 12 residues. V was trimmed by 4 bases and J by 3 bases, leaving 7 bases between them. Germline CDR1 reads SNHLY; CDR2 reads FYNNEI. CDR3 bases: TGTGCCAGCAGTGTCGGGGTCTACGAGCAGTACTTC. Its translation is CASSVGVYEQYF.

The J gene is TRBJ2-7, the V gene TRBV29-1; a possible D gene is TRBD1 (5 bases). The germline V gene encodes CDR1 SQVTM and CDR2 ANQGSEA. CDR3 length: 13 amino acids. Trimming cost V 4 bases and J 2 bases, with 12 bases left between them. The CDR3 is CSVVGQGPYEQYF. CDR3 bases: TGCAGCGTTGTAGGGCAGGGTCCCTACGAGCAGTACTTC.

This clone was counted a few times. The chain employs TRBV7-7 and TRBJ2-7, with TRBD1 matching 9 bases. This CDR3 has 13 residues. Germline CDR1 and CDR2: SSHAT and FNYEAQ (reference sequence). Unmatched junction bases numbered 4, after V lost 5 bases and J lost 5 bases. This CDR3 reads CASSTGTGNEQYF. The DNA for the CDR3 is TGTGCCAGCAGCACCGGGACAGGGAACGAGCAGTACTTC.

DNA of the CDR3: TGTGCCAGCTCACCGCCCCAGCGGGGCACCATATATTTT. Protein: CASSPPQRGTIYF. V and J are TRBV18 and TRBJ1-3; D remains unclear. The length of the CDR3 is 13 residues. V was shortened by 3 bases and J by 9 bases, with 12 bases between the two germline ends. Germline assignment: CDR1 KGHSH and CDR2 LQKENI.

The chain carries TRBV29-1 and TRBJ2-3; D may be TRBD1 (6 bases). V was shortened by 7 bases and J by 0 bases, with 8 bases between the two germline ends. In germline, CDR1 is SQVTM, CDR2 ANQGSEA. The CDR3 is 12 amino acids. CDR3 sequence reads: CSGGHSTDTQYF. The CDR3 nucleotides are TGCAGCGGGGGACACAGCACAGATACGCAGTATTTT.

This clone was picked up one time. The chain combines TRBV7-9 with TRBJ2-3, with 7 bases fitting TRBD2. With V trimmed by 2 bases and J by 2 bases, 4 bases remained unmatched. The CDR3 sequence is 15 residues long. Germline V lookup: CDR1 SEHNR, CDR2 FQNEAQ (reference sequence). CDR3 sequence: CASSLPGLLTDTQYF. For the CDR3, the DNA is TGTGCCAGCAGCTTACCGGGACTACTCACAGATACGCAGTATTTT.

This clone was recorded once. The genes are TRBV28 and TRBJ2-4; D perhaps matches TRBD1 (6 bases). Germline V gene lookup returns CDR1 MDHEN and CDR2 SYDVKM. V was shortened by 6 bases and J by 0 bases, with 6 bases between the two germline ends. CDR3 length equals 13 residues. Written as DNA, the CDR3 is TGTGCCAGCAGACAGGGAGCCAAAAACATTCAGTACTTC. Protein sequence: CASRQGAKNIQYF.

V is TRBV14 and J is TRBJ2-5, with TRBD1 matching over 9 bases. V was pared by 1 base and J by 1 base, with 4 bases of the junction left unmatched. The germline gives CDR1 SGHDN, CDR2 FVKESK. The length of the CDR3 is 16 residues. The CDR3 DNA reads TGTGCCAGCAGCCAAGGGACAGGGGCCCTCCAAGAGACCCAGTACTTC. Protein sequence: CASSQGTGALQETQYF. Complete variable domain (other parts from reference TRBV14 and TRBJ2-5): EAGVTQFPSHSVIEKGQTVTLRCDPISGHDNLYWYRRVMGKEIKFLLHFVKESKQDESGMPNNRFLAERTGGTYSTLKVQPAELEDSGVYFCASSQGTGALQETQYFGPGTRLLVL.

This clone was seen ten or more times. The chain links TRBV25-1 to TRBJ2-7; 8 bases map to TRBD1. This CDR3 spans 15 amino acids. Germline loops: CDR1 MGHDK, CDR2 SYGVNS. V lost 0 bases to trimming and J lost 3 bases; unmatched junction nucleotides: 4. CDR3 in amino acids: CASSEYPRGRYEQYF. The CDR3 DNA reads TGTGCCAGCAGTGAATACCCCAGGGGGCGCTACGAGCAGTACTTC.

The rearrangement links TRBV12-5 to TRBJ1-6; no firm D call. The germline V and J ends were trimmed by 7 bases and 6 bases, with 16 bases remaining between them. This CDR3 region has 15 residues. Germline values: CDR1 LGHNT, CDR2 FRNRAP. The CDR3 sequence is CASAPQAGFNSPLHF. CDR3 sequence (DNA): TGTGCTAGTGCCCCTCAGGCAGGATTTAATTCACCCCTCCACTTT.

This sequence joins TRBV6-5 and TRBJ2-3; maybe TRBD2 (6 bases). Germline CDR1 reads MNHEY; CDR2 reads SVGAGI. Trimming cost V 4 bases and J 3 bases, with 11 bases left between them. CDR3 length equals 14 residues. CDR3: CASSLAVGTDTQYF. CDR3 coding DNA: TGTGCCAGCAGTTTAGCGGTTGGGACAGATACGCAGTATTTT.

Only a few counts were recorded for this clone. V usage is TRBV7-9 and J usage is TRBJ1-4; TRBD1 matches 7 bases. Germline assignment: CDR1 SEHNR and CDR2 FQNEAQ (reference sequence). CDR3 length equals 19 residues. The V segment lost 4 bases and the J segment 4 bases; nucleotides outside the gene matches: 18. CDR3 sequence: CASSSFRNTRDRYNEKLFF. The CDR3 DNA sequence: TGTGCCAGCAGCTCCTTTAGAAACACCCGGGACAGATATAATGAAAAACTGTTTTTT.

This chain joins TRBV6-6 and TRBJ2-5, with TRBD1 matching 7 bases. Near its end, the DNA agrees better with TRBJ2-7, so the J call may be wrong. Germline V gene sequence: CDR1 MNHNY, CDR2 SVGAGI (reference sequence). The CDR3 spans 15 residues. CDR3 sequence reads: CASRRDRGSAYEQYF. DNA of the CDR3: TGTGCCAGCAGGAGGGACAGAGGAAGCGCCTACGAGCAGTACTTC.